This record looks at one T cell receptor beta chain sequence and its context. The sample comes from a study of shared clonotypes between healthy human individuals. Each subset's genomic DNA was shared equally among a number of immunoSEQ plates. Replicate PCRs for sorted subsets used around 200 ng DNA; this equaled 30,000 to 35,000 T cell genomes. Produced via immunoSEQ multiplex PCR; TCRdb's table is partial and in-frame only. The sample includes 800,000 to 950,000 clones, 96% seen only once; the top ten take approximately 0.2%. CD45RO-negative, CCR7-positively selected cells formed the naive CD8 fraction, excluding terminally differentiated effector memory CD45RA+ cells. Per the germline V gene, CDR1 is SGDLS and CDR2 is YYNGEE. The CDR3 runs 14 residues. Trimming took off 3 bases at V and 5 bases at J, with 14 bases between the two ends.

The TCR was taken from a man aged 25-45 years in good health. The chain uses TRBV9 and TRBJ2-5; maybe TRBD2 (5 bases). The specimen was naive CD8+ T cells sorted from blood. Written as DNA, the CDR3 is TGTGCCAGCAGCGCTGACGACCCGGGGGAGACCCAGTACTTC. Amino acids: CASSADDPGETQYF.